This T cell receptor (beta chain) comes out of a study of immune reconstitution after stem cell transplant in scleroderma (dated by TCRdb to 2016 to 2017). Spanning cysteine to phenylalanine, the CDR3 consists of 16 amino acids. Only CDR3 DNA is held: 48 bases, read in frame from base 1. V lost 4 bases and J lost 7 bases, and the count of bases not matched to a germline gene is 8. For CDR1 and CDR2, the germline V gene lists SGHTA and FQGTGA. By its share of the sample, this clonotype is large (0.1 to 1%). Its antigen is unknown. No much larger clonotype is one base removed from it; base qualities were not supplied. The library was produced with RT-PCR. Sequencing was performed on an Illumina MiSeq. TCRdb trimmed the raw reads at Q25, called clones with MiXCR and kept productive beta chains. Rows matching on CDR3 protein sequence are summarized as one entry with the most common DNA and genes. For this sample there are approximately 690 distinct CDR3 sequences; roughly 7.5% appear just once. 20% to 25% of the sample is held by the ten biggest clonotypes.

This clonotype was obtained from a male donor with systemic sclerosis. Recombination linked TRBV7-3 to TRBJ2-3; a stretch of 13 junction bases matches TRBD2. This sample was taken before or after autologous hematopoietic stem cell transplantation (not recorded which). The sequenced DNA is TGTGCCAGCAGCTCCCTACCGGGACTAGCGGGGAATACGCAGTATTTT. This gives the protein CASSSLPGLAGNTQYF.